One sample yielded the 20 T cell receptor beta chains listed below, sequenced in a study of T cells in narcolepsy. The assay was immunoSEQ multiplex PCR, and TCRdb's table has in-frame clones only and misses some. The data contain nearly 1,500 clones, roughly 40% of them seen just once; the ten biggest clones take up under 20%. Their cognate antigens are unknown. The specimen sequenced was cultured CD8+ T cells from cerebrospinal fluid. The receptors come from a human donor with narcolepsy.

The chain combines TRBV11-2 with TRBJ2-5, with a weak D call TRBD1 (5 bases). Trimming pared 1 base from V and 3 bases from J, leaving 18 bases between. CDR3 length: 17 amino acids. CDR1 and CDR2 (germline): SGHAT, FQNNGV. CDR3 sequence (DNA): TGTGCCAGCAGCTTAGGACCCACAGGAAATGAAGAAGAGACCCAGTACTTC. Protein sequence: CASSLGPTGNEEETQYF.

The CDR3: CASSVDPGEQYF. CDR3 nucleotides: TGTGCCAGCAGCGTCGACCCGGGCGAGCAGTACTTC. The chain couples TRBV7-7 to TRBJ2-7; D is unresolved. Germline V gene sequence: CDR1 SSHAT, CDR2 FNYEAQ (reference sequence). V dropped 5 bases and J dropped 6 bases, with 11 bases sitting between them. This CDR3 region has 12 residues. Variable domain in full (rest from reference TRBV7-7 and TRBJ2-7): GAGVSQSPRYKVTKRGQDVTLRCDPISSHATLYWYQQALGQGPEFLTYFNYEAQPDKSGLPSDRFSAERPEGSISTLTIQRTEQRDSAMYRCASSVDPGEQYFGPGTRLTVT.

This clone came up a few times. The rearrangement uses TRBV4-3 and TRBJ2-1; D may be TRBD1 or TRBD2 (5 bases each). Looked up from germline, CDR1 is LGHNA and CDR2 is YSLEER. The CDR3 covers 14 residues. The V and J ends lost 0 bases and 12 bases respectively, with 15 bases between them. The CDR3 DNA is TGCGCCAGCAGCCAAGAGGTGGACGGGGCCGGGCAGTTCTTC. It specifies CASSQEVDGAGQFF.

This rearrangement joins TRBV19 to TRBJ1-5; 8 bases match TRBD1. V trimming: 7 bases; J trimming: 0 bases; junction bases outside the gene matches: 8. The germline V gene encodes CDR1 LNHDA and CDR2 SQIVND (reference sequence). The CDR3 covers 16 residues. As DNA, the CDR3 is TGTGCCAGTACCTACAGGGGGACCTATAGCAATCAGCCCCAGCATTTT. This sequence encodes CASTYRGTYSNQPQHF.

Details on this clone: An end of the junction differs from the germline gene, which may be a read error. The chain carries TRBV6-5 and TRBJ2-2; 7 bases match TRBD2. The germline V gene encodes CDR1 MNHEY and CDR2 SVGAGI. This CDR3 comprises 16 residues. This CDR3 is CASSWGGPTNTGELVF. CDR3 in DNA: TGTGCCAGCAGTTGGGGGGGACCAACGAACACCGGGGAGCTGGTTTTT.

This chain joins TRBV29-1 and TRBJ2-3, with 9 bases lining up with TRBD1. In germline, CDR1 is SQVTM, CDR2 ANQGSEA. This CDR3 spans 13 amino acids. Losses at the gene ends were 6 bases for V and 3 bases for J; bases not matched to a gene: 4. CDR3 nucleotides: TGCAGCGTACGACAGGGGGGGACAGATACGCAGTATTTT. Amino acids: CSVRQGGTDTQYF.

This clone was seen more than once but under ten times. This chain connects TRBV7-2 to TRBJ1-1; D uncertain. Germline V gene sequence: CDR1 SGHTA, CDR2 FQGNSA. This CDR3 region has 16 residues. V gave up 1 base and J gave up 10 bases, with 22 bases separating them. CDR3 DNA sequence: TGTGCCAGCAGCTTAGAGGCGGGATTGAGTGGGGTTGCAGCTTTCTTT. Protein product: CASSLEAGLSGVAAFF.

The J gene is TRBJ1-5, the V gene TRBV30; TRBD1 is a possible D gene (5 bases). The V end was cut by 0 bases, the J end by 4 bases, with 10 bases between. The CDR3 runs 14 residues. CDR1 GTSNPN and CDR2 SVGIG come from the germline V gene (reference sequence). DNA of the CDR3: TGTGCCTGGAGTGTAACGGGGGATAATCAGCCCCAGCATTTT. Protein sequence: CAWSVTGDNQPQHF.

This clone counts as large (0.1 to 1%). J is TRBJ1-1 and V is TRBV5-4; TRBD1 is a possible D gene (5 bases). Trimming stripped 4 bases from V and 5 bases from J, with 9 bases between. In germline, CDR1 is SGHNT, CDR2 YYREEE (reference sequence). The CDR3 runs to 12 residues. The CDR3 nucleotides are TGTGCCAGCAGCAGCGGGGGGACTGAAGCTTTCTTT. Translated: CASSSGGTEAFF.

Sample share makes this clone medium-sized (0.01 to 0.1%). This chain links TRBV21-1 with TRBJ1-5; the table names TRBD1, a call not compared with the DNA. TRBV21-1 is annotated as a pseudogene. The CDR3 has 18 amino acids. CDR3 sequence: CASSKGPFGQGLWQPQHF. The CDR3 DNA sequence: TGTGCCAGCAGCAAAGGCCCTTTTGGACAGGGGCTGTGGCAGCCCCAGCATTTT.

The genes are TRBV7-3 and TRBJ1-1; D is unclear. CDR1 SGHTA and CDR2 FQGTGA come from the germline V gene. V lost 2 bases, J lost 0 bases, and 7 bases lay in between. The CDR3 is 14 amino acids. The CDR3 sequence: CASSLRQMNTEAFF. The CDR3 coding sequence is TGTGCCAGCAGCTTACGGCAAATGAACACTGAAGCTTTCTTT.

The rearrangement joins TRBV5-1 to TRBJ2-5; no reliable D call. V lost 1 base and J lost 2, with 9 bases in between. Per germline, CDR1 SGHRS and CDR2 YFSETQ. The CDR3 length is 14 residues. CDR3 nucleotide sequence: TGCGCCAGCAGCTTGCCAGCGTCGCAAGAGACCCAGTACTTC. Protein: CASSLPASQETQYF.

The rearrangement joins TRBV2 to TRBJ2-7; D unresolved. V was shortened by 3 bases and J by 6 bases, with 30 bases between the two germline ends. Germline CDR1 and CDR2: SNHLY and FYNNEI. The CDR3 is 19 residues long. CDR3 sequence (DNA): TGTGCCAGCAGTGATATGGCCCCGAACCTTAGAAACCTAATCCTCGAGCAGTACTTC. Translation: CASSDMAPNLRNLILEQYF.

The genes are TRBV29-1 and TRBJ2-4; tentative D call: TRBD2 (6 bases). V lost 6 bases and J 0 bases, leaving 9 bases between the germline ends. Germline-derived CDR1 and CDR2 are SQVTM and ANQGSEA. CDR3 length: 13 residues. The DNA of the CDR3 is TGCAGCGTGAGACTAGGAGCCAAAAACATTCAGTACTTC. Amino acid sequence: CSVRLGAKNIQYF.

This clone was counted between two and nine times. The genes are TRBV6-5 and TRBJ2-1, with a weak D call TRBD1 (5 bases). The CDR3 contains 13 residues. From germline, CDR1 is MNHEY and CDR2 SVGAGI. V was cut by 5 bases and J by 4 bases, with 9 bases left in between. CDR3 in amino acids: CASSTDTYNEQFF. The CDR3 DNA follows: TGTGCCAGCAGTACGGACACTTACAATGAGCAGTTCTTC.

This clone came up a few times. This likely traces to a read error, being one base from a far larger clone. The gene calls are TRBV4-1 and TRBJ1-5; the D is unclear. The CDR3 spans 15 residues. Germline values: CDR1 MGHRA, CDR2 YSYEKL. Trimming cost V 4 bases and J 6 bases, with 16 bases left between them. Here the CDR3 DNA reads TGCGCCAGCAGCCTAGATTTGGGATCTGGTCAGCCCCAGCATTTT. Its protein is CASSLDLGSGQPQHF.

The V and J genes are TRBV5-5 and TRBJ1-2; TRBD1 aligns across 7 bases. Germline loops: CDR1 SGHKS, CDR2 YYEKEE (reference sequence). The CDR3 consists of 16 residues. Unmatched junction bases numbered 13, after V lost 4 bases and J lost 4 bases. As DNA, the CDR3 is TGTGCCAGCAGCCCCGGAGGTGGAGGACAGGTCTATGGCTACACCTTC. The encoded protein is CASSPGGGGQVYGYTF. Full variable domain (missing parts from reference TRBV5-5 and TRBJ1-2): DAGVTQSPTHLIKTRGQQVTLRCSPISGHKSVSWYQQVLGQGPQFIFQYYEKEERGRGNFPDRFSARQFPNYSSELNVNALLLGDSALYLCASSPGGGGQVYGYTFGSGTRLTVV.

This clone was detected only a few times. The genes are TRBV6-5 and TRBJ1-2; D ambiguous. The CDR3 runs to 14 residues. Germline CDR1 MNHEY, CDR2 SVGAGI. Trimming took off 2 bases at V and 5 bases at J, with 12 bases between the two ends. The CDR3 sequence: CASSYVPLRYGYTF. For the CDR3, the DNA is TGTGCCAGCAGTTACGTCCCCCTGCGGTATGGCTACACCTTC.

The gene calls are TRBV29-1 and TRBJ1-2; weak D call: TRBD1 (5 bases). The germline V and J ends were trimmed by 3 bases and 8 bases, with 16 bases remaining between them. The CDR3 contains 13 residues. The germline V gene encodes CDR1 SQVTM and CDR2 ANQGSEA. This chain's CDR3 is CSVDITGQAGYTF. Written as DNA, the CDR3 is TGCAGCGTTGATATCACAGGTCAAGCAGGCTACACCTTC.

This clone is labeled medium-sized (0.01 to 0.1%). J is TRBJ2-5 and V is TRBV4-1; 7 nucleotides align to TRBD2. Germline V gene sequence: CDR1 MGHRA, CDR2 YSYEKL. V shed 0 bases, J shed 3 bases, and the junction held 7 bases outside the gene matches. This CDR3 has 16 amino acids. The chain's CDR3 is CASSQEGEGGKETQYF. The DNA of the CDR3 is TGCGCCAGCAGCCAAGAGGGTGAGGGAGGGAAAGAGACCCAGTACTTC.